Here is one T cell receptor beta chain with its context. Its antigen is as yet unknown. These data are taken from a study of lymphopenia after photon versus proton radiotherapy. General observations from the study: Photon-treated patients lost naive T cells and TCR diversity; proton-treated stayed stable. Post-nadir diversity loss with photons came from oligoclonal expansion, particularly CD8+ Temra cells. Better survival with proton therapy was suggested as possible, not demonstrated.

Assay: immunoSEQ multiplex PCR; the TCRdb copy retains only in-frame clones and omits some. The sample shows about 12,000 clones, 70% to 90% of them seen only once. The CDR3 covers 13 residues. V gave up 4 bases and J gave up 7 bases, with 13 bases separating them. Germline V gene sequence: CDR1 SGHTA, CDR2 FQGNSA. The input for sequencing was peripheral blood, taken from a patient treated with proton-based radiotherapy. This receptor was identified in a man in his sixties with pancreatic cancer. This rearrangement joins TRBV7-2 to TRBJ1-2; possibly TRBD1 for D (5 bases). As DNA, the CDR3 is TGTGCCAGCAGCTCCCTCAGGGATCGTGGCTACACCTTC. The encoded protein is CASSSLRDRGYTF.